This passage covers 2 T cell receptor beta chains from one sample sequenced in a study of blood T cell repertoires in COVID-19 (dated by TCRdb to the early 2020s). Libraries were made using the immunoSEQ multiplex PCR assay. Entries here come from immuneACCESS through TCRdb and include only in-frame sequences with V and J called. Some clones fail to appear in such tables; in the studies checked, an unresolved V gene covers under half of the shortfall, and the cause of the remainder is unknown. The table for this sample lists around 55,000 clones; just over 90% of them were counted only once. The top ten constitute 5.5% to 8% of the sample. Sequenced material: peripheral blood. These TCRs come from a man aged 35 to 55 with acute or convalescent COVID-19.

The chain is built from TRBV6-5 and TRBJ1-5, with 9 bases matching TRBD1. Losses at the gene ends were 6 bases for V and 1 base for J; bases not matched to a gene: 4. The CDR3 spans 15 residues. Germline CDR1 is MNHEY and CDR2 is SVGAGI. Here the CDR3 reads CASSRQGGSNQPQHF. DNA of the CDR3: TGTGCCAGCAGCCGACAGGGGGGAAGCAATCAGCCCCAGCATTTT.

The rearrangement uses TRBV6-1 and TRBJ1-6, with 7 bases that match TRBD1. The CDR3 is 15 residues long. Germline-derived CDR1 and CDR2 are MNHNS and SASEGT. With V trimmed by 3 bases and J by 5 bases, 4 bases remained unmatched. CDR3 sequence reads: CASSDLGTDNSPLHF. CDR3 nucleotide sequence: TGTGCCAGCAGTGACCTCGGGACAGATAATTCACCCCTCCACTTT.